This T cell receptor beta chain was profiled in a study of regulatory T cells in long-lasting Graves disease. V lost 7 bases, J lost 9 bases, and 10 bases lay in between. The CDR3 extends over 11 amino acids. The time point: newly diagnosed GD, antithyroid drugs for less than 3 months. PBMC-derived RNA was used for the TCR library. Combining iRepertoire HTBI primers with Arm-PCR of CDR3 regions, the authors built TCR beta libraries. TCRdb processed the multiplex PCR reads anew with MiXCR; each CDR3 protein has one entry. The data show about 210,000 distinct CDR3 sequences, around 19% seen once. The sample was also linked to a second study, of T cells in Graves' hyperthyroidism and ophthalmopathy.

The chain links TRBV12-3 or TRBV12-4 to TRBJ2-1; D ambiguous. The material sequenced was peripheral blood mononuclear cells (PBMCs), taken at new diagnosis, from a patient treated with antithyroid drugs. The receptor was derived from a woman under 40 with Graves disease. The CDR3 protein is CASNLRAEQFF. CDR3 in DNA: TGTGCCAGCAATCTAAGGGCTGAGCAGTTCTTC.